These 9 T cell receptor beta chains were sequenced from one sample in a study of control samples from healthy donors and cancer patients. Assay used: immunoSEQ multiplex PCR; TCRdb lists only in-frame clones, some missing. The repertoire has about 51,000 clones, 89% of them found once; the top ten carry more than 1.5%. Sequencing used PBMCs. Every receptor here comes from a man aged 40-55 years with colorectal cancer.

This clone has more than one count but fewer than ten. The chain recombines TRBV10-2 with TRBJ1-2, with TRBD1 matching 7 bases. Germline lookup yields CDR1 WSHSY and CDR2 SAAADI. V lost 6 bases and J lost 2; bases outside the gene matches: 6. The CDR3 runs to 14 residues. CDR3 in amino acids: CASSGTASNYGYTF. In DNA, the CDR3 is TGCGCCAGCAGCGGGACAGCATCCAACTATGGCTACACCTTC.

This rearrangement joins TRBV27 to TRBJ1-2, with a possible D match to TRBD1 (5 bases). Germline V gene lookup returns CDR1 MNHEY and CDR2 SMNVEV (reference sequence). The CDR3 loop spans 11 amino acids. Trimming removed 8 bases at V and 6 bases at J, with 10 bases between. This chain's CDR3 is CASGGWDGYTF. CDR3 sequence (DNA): TGTGCCAGCGGGGGTTGGGATGGCTACACCTTC.

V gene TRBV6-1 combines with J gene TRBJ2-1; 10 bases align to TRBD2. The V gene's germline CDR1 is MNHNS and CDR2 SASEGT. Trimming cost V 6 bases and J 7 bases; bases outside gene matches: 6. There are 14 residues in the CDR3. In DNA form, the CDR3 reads TGTGCCAGCAGCCTAGCGGGAGAGGGGAATGAGCAGTTCTTC. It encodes CASSLAGEGNEQFF.

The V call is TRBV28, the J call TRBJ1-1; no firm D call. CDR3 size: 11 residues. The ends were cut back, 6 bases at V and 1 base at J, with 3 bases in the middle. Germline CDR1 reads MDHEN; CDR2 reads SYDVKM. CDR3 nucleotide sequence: TGTGCCAGCAGCCGGAACACTGAAGCTTTCTTT. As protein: CASSRNTEAFF.

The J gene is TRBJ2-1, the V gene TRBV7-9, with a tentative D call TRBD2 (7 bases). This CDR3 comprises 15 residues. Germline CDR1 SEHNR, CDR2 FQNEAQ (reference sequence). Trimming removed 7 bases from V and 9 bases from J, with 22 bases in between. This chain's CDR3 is CASTDSREGVGEQFF. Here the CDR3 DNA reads TGTGCCAGCACCGATAGCAGGGAGGGGGTTGGTGAGCAGTTCTTC.

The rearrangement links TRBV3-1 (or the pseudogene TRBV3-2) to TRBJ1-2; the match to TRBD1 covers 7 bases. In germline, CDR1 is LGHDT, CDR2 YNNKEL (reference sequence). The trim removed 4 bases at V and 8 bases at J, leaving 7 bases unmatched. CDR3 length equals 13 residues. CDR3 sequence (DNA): TGTGCCAGCAGCCTCCAACAGGGGTCAGGCTACACCTTC. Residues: CASSLQQGSGYTF.

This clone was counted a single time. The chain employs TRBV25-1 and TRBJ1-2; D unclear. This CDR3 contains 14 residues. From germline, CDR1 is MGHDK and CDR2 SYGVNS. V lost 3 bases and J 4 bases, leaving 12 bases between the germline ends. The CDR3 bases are TGTGCCAGCAGTGACGGGGAGGGCGGCTATGGCTACACCTTC. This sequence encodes CASSDGEGGYGYTF.

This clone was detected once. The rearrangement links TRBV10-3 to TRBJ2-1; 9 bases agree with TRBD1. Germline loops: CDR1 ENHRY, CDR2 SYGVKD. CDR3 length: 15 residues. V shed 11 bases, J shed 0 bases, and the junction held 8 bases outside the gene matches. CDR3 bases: TGTGCCGTAAAACTGACAGGGGGCTCCTACAATGAGCAGTTCTTC. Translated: CAVKLTGGSYNEQFF.

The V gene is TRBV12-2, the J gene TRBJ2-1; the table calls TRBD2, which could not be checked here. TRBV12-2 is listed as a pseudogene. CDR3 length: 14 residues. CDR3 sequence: CASRLVAGDNEQFF. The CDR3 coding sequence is TGTGCAAGTCGCTTAGTTGCGGGAGACAATGAGCAGTTCTTC.